These T cell receptor beta chains were read from a single sample in a study of blood T cell repertoires in COVID-19. Profiling relied on immunoSEQ multiplex PCR, and the TCRdb table lists in-frame clones only, not all of them. The data contain about 15,000 clones, around 77% of them singletons. The sequencing input was peripheral blood. These receptors originate from a human donor in a cohort sampled during active COVID-19. The CDR3 runs from the conserved cysteine through the conserved F or W. A D gene is named only where the DNA matches it firmly. Clone size is not always given. Where it is, it says once, few, many or a class for expanded clones.

j_call,clone_size,d_call,v_call,cdr3_nt,cdr3_aa
TRBJ2-1,-,TRBD1,TRBV7-2,TGTGCCAGCAGCCAAGGGACAGCTTACAATGAGCAGTTCTTC,CASSQGTAYNEQFF
TRBJ2-7,-,TRBD1,TRBV5-4,TGTGCCAGCAGCTCTAGACAGGGTGCGAGCTACGAGCAGTACTTC,CASSSRQGASYEQYF
TRBJ2-7,-,-,TRBV3-1/TRBV3-2,TGTGCCAGCAGCCAAGAGCCCCTCGACTCATACGAGCAGTACTTC,CASSQEPLDSYEQYF
TRBJ1-5,-,TRBD1,TRBV18,TGTGCCAGCTCACCAAGGACAGGGGCAGATCAGCCCCAGCATTTT,CASSPRTGADQPQHF
TRBJ1-2,once,-,TRBV15,TGTGCCACCAGCAGAGATTCCCGGGACAATGGCTACACCTTC,CATSRDSRDNGYTF
TRBJ1-2,-,-,TRBV19,TGTGCCAGTAGTATAGTAGGAGGGAACTATGGCTACACCTTC,CASSIVGGNYGYTF
TRBJ1-5,-,TRBD1,TRBV7-6,TGTGCCACCAGACAGGGTTACTCCAGCAATCAGCCCCAGCATTTT,CATRQGYSSNQPQHF
TRBJ2-5,-,-,TRBV28,TGTGCCAGCAGTTCGAGAATACTCACCCGAGAGACCCAGTACTTC,CASSSRILTRETQYF
TRBJ1-5,-,-,TRBV28,TGTGCCAGCAGTTCAGACTTAAATCAGCCCCAGCATTTT,CASSSDLNQPQHF
TRBJ2-4,-,TRBD1,TRBV2,TGTGCCAGCACCTGGACAGGGAACAGGAAAAACATTCAGTACTTC,CASTWTGNRKNIQYF
TRBJ1-2,-,-,TRBV10-1,TGCGCCAGCAGTGAGTCCCCGGACGGGGTCTATGGCTACACCTTC,CASSESPDGVYGYTF
TRBJ2-3,-,TRBD2,TRBV5-5,TGTGCCAGCAGCCGAGGCTCCGGGGCGGGGGGACCCACAGATACGCAGTATTTT,CASSRGSGAGGPTDTQYF
TRBJ2-1,once,-,TRBV7-2,TGTGCCAGCAGCCATGGTAGCCACGAGCAGTTCTTC,CASSHGSHEQFF
TRBJ2-7,-,TRBD1,TRBV5-1,TGCGCCAGCAGCTGGACAGGGCTCGACGAGCAGTACTTC,CASSWTGLDEQYF
TRBJ2-7,-,TRBD2,TRBV2,TGTGCCAGCAGTGCCGTGACTAGCGGTAACTACGAGCAGTACTTC,CASSAVTSGNYEQYF
TRBJ2-1,-,-,TRBV12-3/TRBV12-4,TGTGCCAGCAGTTCGAGGGACTCCCAGTTCTTC,CASSSRDSQFF
TRBJ1-5,-,TRBD1,TRBV28,TGTGCCAGCAGATCCGGGACAGGGAGTAATCAGCCCCAGCATTTT,CASRSGTGSNQPQHF
TRBJ2-7,-,-,TRBV30,TGTGCCTGGGCCAGGGGAACCGTTTACGAGCAGTACTTC,CAWARGTVYEQYF
TRBJ2-1,-,TRBD2,TRBV6-2/TRBV6-3,TGTGCCAGCAGCCCCGGGACTAGCGGGGCCTACAATGAGCAGTTCTTC,CASSPGTSGAYNEQFF
TRBJ2-3,-,TRBD2,TRBV24-1,TGTGCCACCAGTGATGAGGCTAGCGGGATACCCAGCACAGATACGCAGTATTTT,CATSDEASGIPSTDTQYF
TRBJ1-2,-,-,TRBV21-1,TGTGCCAGCAGCAAAGAGGGGTTGCGCTATGGCTACACCTTC,CASSKEGLRYGYTF
TRBJ2-5,-,-,TRBV5-4,TGTGCCAGCAGCTTTCGACAGGTGGGGAGAGAGACCCAGTACTTC,CASSFRQVGRETQYF
TRBJ2-2,-,-,TRBV29-1,TGCAGCGTTGAGGGGAGCACCGGGGAGCTGTTTTTT,CSVEGSTGELFF
TRBJ2-2,-,TRBD2,TRBV6-2/TRBV6-3,TGTGCCAGCAGTCTGACTAGCGCGGGGACCGGGGAGCTGTTTTTT,CASSLTSAGTGELFF
TRBJ2-3,-,-,TRBV28,TGTGCCAGCAGTCACGCCCTAGCGATCACAGATACGCAGTATTTT,CASSHALAITDTQYF
TRBJ2-7,-,-,TRBV9,TGTGCCAGCAGCGTAGGTACCGCGAGCTCCTACGAGCAGTACTTC,CASSVGTASSYEQYF
TRBJ1-1,-,-,TRBV4-2,TGTGCCAGCAGCCCAGAGGCTCCCGGAGGCGCTGAAGCTTTCTTT,CASSPEAPGGAEAFF
TRBJ1-1,-,TRBD1,TRBV4-2,TGTGCCAGCACCCAGCGGGGACAGGGAGGAACTGAAGCTTTCTTT,CASTQRGQGGTEAFF
TRBJ2-3,few,TRBD2,TRBV4-2,TGTGCCAGCAGCCGGGAGGGAGGCACAGATACGCAGTATTTT,CASSREGGTDTQYF
TRBJ1-1,-,TRBD1,TRBV10-3,TGTGCCATCAGTGCTGAGTCAGGGGGCGAAGCTTTCTTT,CAISAESGGEAFF
TRBJ1-2,-,TRBD1,TRBV12-3/TRBV12-4,TGTGCCAGCAGACCCGACAGGGTCCATGGCTACACCTTC,CASRPDRVHGYTF
TRBJ1-2,few,TRBD1,TRBV2,TGTGCCAGCGGGGACAGGAACTATGGCTACACCTTC,CASGDRNYGYTF
TRBJ2-7,-,TRBD1,TRBV20-1,TGCAGTGCTAGTGACTGGGACAGGGGGCGAGAGCAGTACTTC,CSASDWDRGREQYF
TRBJ1-6,few,-,TRBV3-1/TRBV3-2,TGTGCCAGCAGAACAGGGCCGAATTCACCCCTCCACTTT,CASRTGPNSPLHF
TRBJ1-1,-,-,TRBV19,TGTGCCAGTAGTACGCGTGGGGGGGGCACTGAAGCTTTCTTT,CASSTRGGGTEAFF
TRBJ2-7,-,TRBD1,TRBV24-1,TGTGCCACCAGTGATTACCGGGACAGACCCCAAGACGAGCAGTACTTC,CATSDYRDRPQDEQYF
TRBJ2-2,-,-,TRBV28,TGTGCCAGCGGGGAAGCCGGGACTGATAACACCGGGGAGCTGTTTTTT,CASGEAGTDNTGELFF
TRBJ2-2,few,-,TRBV5-1,TGCGCCAGCAGCTTGGGGGGCAGCAGCACCGGGGAGCTGTTTTTT,CASSLGGSSTGELFF